This TCR beta chain came from a study of blood T cell repertoires in COVID-19. As for the study in general: T cells, B-cell-depleted T cells, or PBMCs provided the cDNA or gDNA that served as material.

Some clones are missing from TCRdb's copy, which holds only in-frame ones; the method was immunoSEQ multiplex PCR. The sample carries approximately 460,000 clones, 89% recorded once. The V gene end was trimmed by 3 bases and the J gene end by 10 bases; junction bases not matched to a gene: 14. The CDR3 consists of 16 residues. Germline loops: CDR1 LGHNA, CDR2 YNFKEQ. Sequenced: peripheral blood. This TCR was recovered from a man aged 18 to 29 with COVID-19, enrolled during active disease. This rearrangement joins TRBV4-2 to TRBJ2-2; 7 bases match TRBD2. The CDR3 here is CASSQPKRGRPEELFF. DNA of the CDR3: TGTGCCAGCAGCCAGCCGAAGCGGGGCAGGCCGGAGGAGCTGTTTTTT.